These T cell receptor beta chains were read from a single sample in a study of blood T cell repertoires in COVID-19. The protocol was immunoSEQ multiplex PCR, while the TCRdb copy is restricted to in-frame clones and leaves out a portion. Counted here are 150,000 or so clones, approximately 93% occurring once; the ten biggest clones make up under 2%. Input material: peripheral blood. Receptors were obtained from an older woman with COVID-19, enrolled during active disease. CDR3s include the opening cysteine and the closing phenylalanine or tryptophan. The order of the fields is clone size, V gene, D gene, J gene, CDR3 protein, CDR3 DNA. A D gene is named only where the DNA matches it firmly. Some rows have no size entry. The others give once, few or many, or a class for an expanded clone.

>NA|TRBV20-1|NA|TRBJ1-2
CSARRGTGYTF
TGCAGTGCTAGGAGAGGGACAGGCTACACCTTC
>NA|TRBV7-3|TRBD1|TRBJ2-1
CASSLRTGTGNNEQFF
TGTGCCAGCAGCTTAAGAACCGGGACAGGGAACAATGAGCAGTTCTTC
>NA|TRBV21-1|NA|TRBJ2-2
CASSMEGFSRDRTNTGELFF
TGTGCCAGCAGCATGGAGGGCTTTTCCAGGGACAGGACAAACACCGGGGAGCTGTTTTTT
>NA|TRBV6-2/TRBV6-3|NA|TRBJ1-1
CASSYLKSQLATEAFF
TGTGCCAGCAGTTATCTTAAGTCACAGCTAGCCACTGAAGCTTTCTTT
>NA|TRBV6-5|NA|TRBJ1-1
CASRAGRTNTEAFF
TGTGCCAGCAGGGCGGGACGGACGAACACTGAAGCTTTCTTT
>once|TRBV6-4|NA|TRBJ2-6
CASGKEASGANVLTF
TGTGCCAGCGGGAAGGAGGCCTCTGGGGCCAACGTCCTGACTTTC
>NA|TRBV29-1|NA|TRBJ1-1
CSVGVRNTEAFF
TGCAGCGTAGGGGTAAGGAACACTGAAGCTTTCTTT
>NA|TRBV24-1|TRBD1|TRBJ2-1
CATSDRQGVRNEQFF
TGTGCCACCAGTGATCGACAGGGCGTGAGGAATGAGCAGTTCTTC
>NA|TRBV7-9|NA|TRBJ2-5
CASSSRRVQEETQYF
TGTGCCAGCAGTTCACGACGGGTCCAAGAGGAGACCCAGTACTTC
>NA|TRBV5-8|NA|TRBJ1-1
CASSMGRNTEAFF
TGTGCCAGCAGCATGGGTCGGAACACTGAAGCTTTCTTT
>NA|TRBV9|NA|TRBJ1-1
CASSVQGQDTEAFF
TGTGCCAGCAGCGTTCAGGGCCAGGACACTGAAGCTTTCTTT
>NA|TRBV7-2|TRBD1|TRBJ1-5
CASSDGQGWSSGQPQHF
TGTGCCAGCAGCGACGGACAGGGATGGAGTAGCGGTCAGCCCCAGCATTTT
>NA|TRBV27|TRBD1|TRBJ1-2
CASSFAPTQPSTGVKRNYGYTF
TGTGCCAGCAGTTTTGCCCCAACCCAGCCGTCGACAGGGGTAAAGCGGAACTATGGCTACACCTTC